This T cell receptor (beta chain) was sequenced in a study of CD4 and CD8 cells across lung adenocarcinoma regions (dated by TCRdb to about 2018). Broadly, across the study: The study examined intratumor heterogeneity of the T cell receptor repertoire by comparing tumor centers with tumor margins.

The library was prepared using PCR. Sequencer: HiSeq X Ten. TCRdb passed the public sequencing reads through fastp at Q25 and MiXCR, retaining productive beta sequences. Each CDR3 protein gets just one entry, which takes the most common genes and DNA from the rows behind it. For this sample the table gives under 20,000 distinct CDR3 sequences, of which 51% were detected only once. 55% of the sample is taken by the ten largest. In its sample, this clonotype was seen many times. Its antigen is currently not known. Per-base qualities were not stored, and no clone one base away is much larger. The donors were patients who had localized lung adenocarcinoma, which is a subtype of non-small cell lung cancer. The centers of localized lung adenocarcinomas were where the samples came from. For TCR repertoire analysis, CD8+ T cells from tumor tissue were profiled separately from CD4+ T cells. The specimen sequenced was CD8+ T cells from the center of a lung tumor. The cell subset or site label here, explained by the study, means: tumor center region. The sequence came from a female donor with lung adenocarcinoma. The CD4 and CD8 labels of this study may be unreliable.

The nucleotide sequence reads as follows: TGTGCCAGCAGCCCAACGACCCACCCCTACGAGCAGTACTTC. This codes for CASSPTTHPYEQYF. The chain is assembled from TRBV7-8 and TRBJ2-7, with the D gene not confidently named. Trimming takes 5 bases from V and 2 bases from J, and the germline ends sit 13 bases apart. Including cysteine and phenylalanine, the CDR3 has 14 amino acids. The read is trimmed to its CDR3 DNA, 42 bases read in frame from base 1. The germline V gene encodes CDR1 SGHVS and CDR2 FQNEAQ.